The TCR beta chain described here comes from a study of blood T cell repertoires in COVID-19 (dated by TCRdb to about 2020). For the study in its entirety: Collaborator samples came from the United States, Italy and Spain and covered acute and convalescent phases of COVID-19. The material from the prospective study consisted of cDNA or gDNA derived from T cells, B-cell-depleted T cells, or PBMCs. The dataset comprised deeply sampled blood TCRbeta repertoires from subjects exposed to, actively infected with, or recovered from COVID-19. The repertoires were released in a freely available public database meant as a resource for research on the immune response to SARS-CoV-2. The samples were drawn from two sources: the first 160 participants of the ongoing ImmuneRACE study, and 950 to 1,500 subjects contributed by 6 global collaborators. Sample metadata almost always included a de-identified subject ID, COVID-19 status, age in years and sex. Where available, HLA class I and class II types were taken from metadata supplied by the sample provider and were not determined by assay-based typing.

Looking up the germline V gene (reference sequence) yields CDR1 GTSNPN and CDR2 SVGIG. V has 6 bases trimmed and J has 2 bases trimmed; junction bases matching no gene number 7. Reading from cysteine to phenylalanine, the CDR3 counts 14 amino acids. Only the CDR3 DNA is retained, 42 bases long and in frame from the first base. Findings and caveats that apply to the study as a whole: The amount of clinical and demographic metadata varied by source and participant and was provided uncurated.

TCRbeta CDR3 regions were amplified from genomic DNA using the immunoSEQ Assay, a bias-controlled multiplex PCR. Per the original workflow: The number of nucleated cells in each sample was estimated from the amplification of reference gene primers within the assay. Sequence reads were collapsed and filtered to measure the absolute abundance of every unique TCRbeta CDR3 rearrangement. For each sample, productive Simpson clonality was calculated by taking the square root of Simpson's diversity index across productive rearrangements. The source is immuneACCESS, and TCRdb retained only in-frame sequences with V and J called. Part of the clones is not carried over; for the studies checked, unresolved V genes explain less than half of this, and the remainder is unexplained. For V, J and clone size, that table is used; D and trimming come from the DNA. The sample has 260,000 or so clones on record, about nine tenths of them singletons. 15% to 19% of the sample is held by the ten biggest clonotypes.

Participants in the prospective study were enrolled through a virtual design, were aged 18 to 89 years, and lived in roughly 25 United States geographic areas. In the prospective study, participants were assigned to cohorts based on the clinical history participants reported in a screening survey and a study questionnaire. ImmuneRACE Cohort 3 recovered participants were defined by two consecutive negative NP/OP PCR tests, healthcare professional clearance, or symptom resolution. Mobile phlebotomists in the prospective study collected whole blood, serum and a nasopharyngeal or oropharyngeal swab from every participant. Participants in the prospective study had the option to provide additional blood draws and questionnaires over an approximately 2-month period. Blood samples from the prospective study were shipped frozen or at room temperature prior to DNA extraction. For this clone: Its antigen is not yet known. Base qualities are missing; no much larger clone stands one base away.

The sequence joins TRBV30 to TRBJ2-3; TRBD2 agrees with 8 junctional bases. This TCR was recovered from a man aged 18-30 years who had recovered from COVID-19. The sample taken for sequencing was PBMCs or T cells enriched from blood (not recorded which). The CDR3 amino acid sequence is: CACSSGINTDTQYF. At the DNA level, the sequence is TGTGCCTGCAGTAGCGGGATAAACACAGATACGCAGTATTTT.